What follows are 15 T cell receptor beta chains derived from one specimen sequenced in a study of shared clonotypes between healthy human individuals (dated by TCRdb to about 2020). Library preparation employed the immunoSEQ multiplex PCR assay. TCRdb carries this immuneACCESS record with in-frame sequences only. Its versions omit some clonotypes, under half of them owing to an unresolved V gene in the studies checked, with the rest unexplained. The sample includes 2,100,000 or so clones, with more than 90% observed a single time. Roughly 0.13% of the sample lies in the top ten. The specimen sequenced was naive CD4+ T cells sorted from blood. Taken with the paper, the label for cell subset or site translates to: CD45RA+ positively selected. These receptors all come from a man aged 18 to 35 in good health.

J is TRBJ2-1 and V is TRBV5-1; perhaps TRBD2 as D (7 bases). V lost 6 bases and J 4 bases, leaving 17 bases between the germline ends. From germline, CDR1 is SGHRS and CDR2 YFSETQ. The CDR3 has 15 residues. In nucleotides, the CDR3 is TGCGCCAGCAACCGAGGCGGGGGCAATTACAATGAGCAGTTCTTC. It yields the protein CASNRGGGNYNEQFF.

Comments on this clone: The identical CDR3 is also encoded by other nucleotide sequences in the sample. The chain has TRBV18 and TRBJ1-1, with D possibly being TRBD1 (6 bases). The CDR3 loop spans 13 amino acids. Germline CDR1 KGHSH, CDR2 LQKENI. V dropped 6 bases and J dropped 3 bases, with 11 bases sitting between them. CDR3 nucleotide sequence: TGTGCCAGCTCCCCCCCAGGGGACACTGAAGCTTTCTTT. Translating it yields CASSPPGDTEAFF. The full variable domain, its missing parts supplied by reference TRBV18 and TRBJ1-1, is NAGVMQNPRHLVRRRGQEARLRCSPMKGHSHVYWYRQLPEEGLKFMVYLQKENIIDESGMPKERFSAEFPKEGPSILRIQQVVRGDSAAYFCASSPPGDTEAFFGQGTRLTVV.

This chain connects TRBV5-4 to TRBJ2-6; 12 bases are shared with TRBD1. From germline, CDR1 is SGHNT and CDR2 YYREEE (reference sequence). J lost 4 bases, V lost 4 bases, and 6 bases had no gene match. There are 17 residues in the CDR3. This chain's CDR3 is CASSTGQGATGANVLTF. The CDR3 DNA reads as TGTGCCAGCAGCACGGGACAGGGGGCGACGGGGGCCAACGTCCTGACTTTC.

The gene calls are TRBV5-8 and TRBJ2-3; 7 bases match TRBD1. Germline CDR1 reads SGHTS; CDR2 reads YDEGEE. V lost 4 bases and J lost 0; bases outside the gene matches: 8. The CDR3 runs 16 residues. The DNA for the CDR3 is TGTGCCAGCAGCCCTACCGGGACAGACAGCACAGATACGCAGTATTTT. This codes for CASSPTGTDSTDTQYF.

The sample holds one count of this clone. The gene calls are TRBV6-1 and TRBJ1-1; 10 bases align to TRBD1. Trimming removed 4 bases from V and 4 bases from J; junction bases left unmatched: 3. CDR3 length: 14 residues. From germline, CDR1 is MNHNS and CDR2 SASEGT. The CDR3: CASSAGQGGTEAFF. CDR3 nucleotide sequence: TGTGCCAGCAGTGCCGGACAGGGGGGCACTGAAGCTTTCTTT.

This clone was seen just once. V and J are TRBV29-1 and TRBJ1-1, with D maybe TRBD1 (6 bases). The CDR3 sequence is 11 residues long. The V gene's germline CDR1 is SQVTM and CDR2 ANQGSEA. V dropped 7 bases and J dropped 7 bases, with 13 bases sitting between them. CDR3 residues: CSALTGNEAFF. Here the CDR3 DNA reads TGCAGCGCATTAACAGGGAATGAAGCTTTCTTT.

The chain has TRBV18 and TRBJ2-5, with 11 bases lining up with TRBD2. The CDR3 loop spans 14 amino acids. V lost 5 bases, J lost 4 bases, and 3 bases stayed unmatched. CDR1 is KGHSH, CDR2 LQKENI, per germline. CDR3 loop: CASSSLAGGETQYF. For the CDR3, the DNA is TGTGCCAGCTCATCCCTAGCGGGAGGAGAGACCCAGTACTTC.

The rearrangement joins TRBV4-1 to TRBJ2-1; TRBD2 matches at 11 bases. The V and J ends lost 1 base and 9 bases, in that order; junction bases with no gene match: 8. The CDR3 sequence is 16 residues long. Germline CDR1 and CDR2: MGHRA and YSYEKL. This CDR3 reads CASSQAGASGRSEQFF. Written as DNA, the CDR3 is TGCGCCAGCAGCCAAGCAGGAGCTAGCGGGAGGAGTGAGCAGTTCTTC.

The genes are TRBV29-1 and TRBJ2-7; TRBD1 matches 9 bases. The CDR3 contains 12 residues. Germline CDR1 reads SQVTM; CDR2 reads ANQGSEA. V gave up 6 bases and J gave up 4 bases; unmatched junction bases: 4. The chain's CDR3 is CSVAGTGYEQYF. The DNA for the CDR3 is TGCAGCGTAGCTGGGACAGGGTACGAGCAGTACTTC.

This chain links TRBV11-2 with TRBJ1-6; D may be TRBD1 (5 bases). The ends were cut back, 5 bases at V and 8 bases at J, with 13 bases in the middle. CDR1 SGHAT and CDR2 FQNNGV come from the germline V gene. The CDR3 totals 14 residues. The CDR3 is CASSPGTHDSPLHF. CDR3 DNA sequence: TGTGCCAGCAGCCCCGGGACCCATGATTCACCCCTCCACTTT. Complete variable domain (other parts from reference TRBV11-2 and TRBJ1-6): EAGVAQSPRYKIIEKRQSVAFWCNPISGHATLYWYQQILGQGPKLLIQFQNNGVVDDSQLPKDRFSAERLKGVDSTLKIQPAKLEDSAVYLCASSPGTHDSPLHFGNGTRLTVT.

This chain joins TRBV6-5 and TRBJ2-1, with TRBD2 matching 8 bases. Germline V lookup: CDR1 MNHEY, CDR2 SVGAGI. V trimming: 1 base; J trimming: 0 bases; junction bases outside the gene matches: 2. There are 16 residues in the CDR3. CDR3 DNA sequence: TGTGCCAGCAGTTACTGGGGGACTAGCTCCTACAATGAGCAGTTCTTC. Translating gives CASSYWGTSSYNEQFF.

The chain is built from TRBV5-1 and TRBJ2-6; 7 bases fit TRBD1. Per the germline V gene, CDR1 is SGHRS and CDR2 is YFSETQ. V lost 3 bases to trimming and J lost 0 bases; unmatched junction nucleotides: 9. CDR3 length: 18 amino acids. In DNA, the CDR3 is TGCGCCAGCAGCTGGCACGGGACAGAGAGCTCTGGGGCCAACGTCCTGACTTTC. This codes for CASSWHGTESSGANVLTF.

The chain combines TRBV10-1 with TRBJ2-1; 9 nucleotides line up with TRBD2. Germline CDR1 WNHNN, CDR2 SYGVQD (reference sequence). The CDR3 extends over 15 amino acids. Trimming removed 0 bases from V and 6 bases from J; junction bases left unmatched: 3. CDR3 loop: CASSESRGGLNEQFF. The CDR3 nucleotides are TGCGCCAGCAGTGAGTCGCGGGGGGGTCTCAATGAGCAGTTCTTC.

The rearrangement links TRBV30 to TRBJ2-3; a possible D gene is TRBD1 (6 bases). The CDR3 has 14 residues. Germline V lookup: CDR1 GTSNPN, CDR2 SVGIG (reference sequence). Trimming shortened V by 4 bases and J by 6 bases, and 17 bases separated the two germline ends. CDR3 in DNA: TGTGCCTGGAAGGGGGTCGGGCCCCCCGATACGCAGTATTTT. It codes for CAWKGVGPPDTQYF. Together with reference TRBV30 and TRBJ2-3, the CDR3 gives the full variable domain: SQTIHQWPATLVQPVGSPLSLECTVEGTSNPNLYWYRQAAGRGLQLLFYSVGIGQISSEVPQNLSASRPQDRQFILSSKKLLLSDSGFYLCAWKGVGPPDTQYFGPGTRLTVL.

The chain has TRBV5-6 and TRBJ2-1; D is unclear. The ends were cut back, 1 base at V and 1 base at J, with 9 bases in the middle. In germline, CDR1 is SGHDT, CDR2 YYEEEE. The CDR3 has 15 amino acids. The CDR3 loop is CASSLLVSSYNEQFF. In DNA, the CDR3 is TGTGCCAGCAGCTTGCTCGTTAGTTCCTACAATGAGCAGTTCTTC.